This TCR beta chain comes out of a study of T cell responses to AZD1222 COVID-19 vaccine. Deletions cut 4 bases from V and 8 bases from J, with 14 bases between. This CDR3 contains 13 residues. Germline lookup yields CDR1 ENHRY and CDR2 SYGVKD. The method was immunoSEQ multiplex PCR; TCRdb's version includes in-frame clones alone and lacks a portion of them. Of 95,000 to 120,000 clones listed, approximately 89% are singletons. V and J are TRBV10-3 and TRBJ1-2, with D possibly being TRBD1 (5 bases). The source was peripheral blood, collected on day 0 of MenACWY control vaccination. The sequence was collected from an adult in good health. CDR3 loop: CAISGQGKEGYTF. In DNA form, the CDR3 reads TGTGCCATCAGTGGGCAGGGCAAGGAAGGCTACACCTTC.